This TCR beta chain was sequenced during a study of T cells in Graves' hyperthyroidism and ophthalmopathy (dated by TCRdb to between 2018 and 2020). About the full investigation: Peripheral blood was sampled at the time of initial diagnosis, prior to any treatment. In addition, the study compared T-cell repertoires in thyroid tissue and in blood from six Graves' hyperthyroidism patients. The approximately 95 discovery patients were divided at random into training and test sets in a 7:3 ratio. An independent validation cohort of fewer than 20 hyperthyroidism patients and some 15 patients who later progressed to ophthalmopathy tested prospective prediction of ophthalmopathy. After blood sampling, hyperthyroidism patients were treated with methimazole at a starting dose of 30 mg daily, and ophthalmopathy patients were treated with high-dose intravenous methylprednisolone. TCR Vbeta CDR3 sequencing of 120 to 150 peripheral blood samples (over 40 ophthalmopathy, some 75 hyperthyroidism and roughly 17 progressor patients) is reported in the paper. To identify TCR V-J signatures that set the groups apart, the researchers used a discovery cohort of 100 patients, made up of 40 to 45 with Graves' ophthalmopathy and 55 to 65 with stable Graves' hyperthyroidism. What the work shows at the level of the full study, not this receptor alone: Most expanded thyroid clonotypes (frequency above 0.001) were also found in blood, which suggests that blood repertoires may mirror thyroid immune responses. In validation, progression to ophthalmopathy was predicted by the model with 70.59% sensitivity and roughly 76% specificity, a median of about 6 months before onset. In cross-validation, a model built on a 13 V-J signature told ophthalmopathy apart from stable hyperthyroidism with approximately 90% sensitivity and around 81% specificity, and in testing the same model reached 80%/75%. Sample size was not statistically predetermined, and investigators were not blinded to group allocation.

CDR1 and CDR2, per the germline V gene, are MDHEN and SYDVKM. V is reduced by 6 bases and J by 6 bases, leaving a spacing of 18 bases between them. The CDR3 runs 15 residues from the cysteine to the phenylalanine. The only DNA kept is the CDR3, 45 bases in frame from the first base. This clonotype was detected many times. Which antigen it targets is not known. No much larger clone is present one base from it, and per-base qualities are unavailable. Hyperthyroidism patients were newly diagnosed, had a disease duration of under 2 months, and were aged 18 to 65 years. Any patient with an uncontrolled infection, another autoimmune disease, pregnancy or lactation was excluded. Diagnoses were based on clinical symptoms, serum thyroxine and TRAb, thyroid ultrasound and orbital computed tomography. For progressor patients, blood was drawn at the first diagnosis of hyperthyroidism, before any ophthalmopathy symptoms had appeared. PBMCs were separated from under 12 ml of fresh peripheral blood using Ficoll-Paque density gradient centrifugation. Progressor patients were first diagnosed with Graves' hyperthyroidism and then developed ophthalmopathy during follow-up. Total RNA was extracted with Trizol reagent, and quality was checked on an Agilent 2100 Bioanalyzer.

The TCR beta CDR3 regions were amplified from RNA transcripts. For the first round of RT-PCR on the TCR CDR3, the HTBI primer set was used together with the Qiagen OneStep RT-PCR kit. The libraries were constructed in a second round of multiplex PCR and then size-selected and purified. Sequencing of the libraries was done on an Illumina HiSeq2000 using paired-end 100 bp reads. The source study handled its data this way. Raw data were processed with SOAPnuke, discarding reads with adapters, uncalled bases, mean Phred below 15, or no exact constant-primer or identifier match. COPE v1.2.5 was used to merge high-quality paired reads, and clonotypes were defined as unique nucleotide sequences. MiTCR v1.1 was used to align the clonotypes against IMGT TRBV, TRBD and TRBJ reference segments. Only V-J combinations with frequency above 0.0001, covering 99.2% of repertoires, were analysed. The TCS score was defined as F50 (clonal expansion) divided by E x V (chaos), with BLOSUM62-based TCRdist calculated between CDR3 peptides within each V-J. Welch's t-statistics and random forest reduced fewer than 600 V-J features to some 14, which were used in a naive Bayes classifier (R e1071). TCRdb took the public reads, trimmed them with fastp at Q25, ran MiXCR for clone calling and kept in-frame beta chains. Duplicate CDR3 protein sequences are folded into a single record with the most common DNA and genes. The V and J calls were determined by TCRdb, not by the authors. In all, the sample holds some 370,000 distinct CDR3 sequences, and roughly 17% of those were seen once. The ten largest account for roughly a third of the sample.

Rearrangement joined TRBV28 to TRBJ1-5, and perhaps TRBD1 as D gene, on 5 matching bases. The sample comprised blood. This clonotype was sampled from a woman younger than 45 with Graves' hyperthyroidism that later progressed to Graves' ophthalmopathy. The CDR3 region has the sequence CASSSKGKVGQPQHF. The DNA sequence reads TGTGCCAGCAGCTCTAAGGGGAAGGTCGGTCAGCCCCAGCATTTT.